The 29 T cell receptor beta chains below come from one sample, sequenced in a study of blood T cell repertoires in COVID-19. Repertoires were generated with immunoSEQ multiplex PCR, while TCRdb's copy carries only in-frame clones and drops some. The data show a few hundred thousand clones, 90% seen once. Sequencing was carried out using PBMCs or T cells enriched from blood (not recorded which). All receptors come from a man in his thirties or forties who had been exposed to COVID-19.

The chain couples TRBV3-1 (or the pseudogene TRBV3-2) to TRBJ2-5; TRBD2 aligns across 10 bases. The CDR3 has 15 residues. Germline CDR1 reads LGHDT; CDR2 reads YNNKEL (reference sequence). V trimming: 2 bases; J trimming: 5 bases; junction bases outside the gene matches: 5. As DNA, the CDR3 is TGTGCCAGCAGCCAACGGGGAGCGGGGGGGGAGACCCAGTACTTC. As protein: CASSQRGAGGETQYF.

The J gene is TRBJ2-3, the V gene TRBV7-9; 7 positions agree with TRBD2. The CDR3 length is 14 residues. CDR1 SEHNR and CDR2 FQNEAQ come from the germline V gene (reference sequence). V was pared by 5 bases and J by 2 bases, with 4 bases of the junction left unmatched. The CDR3: CASSPSGNTDTQYF. The CDR3 DNA is TGTGCCAGCAGCCCGAGCGGGAACACAGATACGCAGTATTTT. Full variable domain (outside the CDR3, taken from reference TRBV7-9 and TRBJ2-3): DTGVSQNPRHKITKRGQNVTFRCDPISEHNRLYWYRQTLGQGPEFLTYFQNEAQLEKSRLLSDRFSAERPKGSFSTLEIQRTEQGDSAMYLCASSPSGNTDTQYFGPGTRLTVL.

The chain joins TRBV2 to TRBJ1-6; 7 bases line up with TRBD1. The CDR3 has 20 amino acids. The germline gives CDR1 SNHLY, CDR2 FYNNEI. Losses at the gene ends were 4 bases for V and 2 bases for J; bases not matched to a gene: 17. The CDR3 here is CASSVTGTVKRLAYNSPLHF. Written as DNA, the CDR3 is TGTGCCAGCAGTGTGACTGGGACAGTAAAGAGGCTAGCCTATAATTCACCCCTCCACTTT.

This sequence joins TRBV4-2 and TRBJ2-5; 8 bases are a match to TRBD2. J lost 4 bases, V lost 5 bases, and 12 bases had no gene match. CDR1 is LGHNA and CDR2 is YNFKEQ in the germline V gene. This CDR3 spans 16 amino acids. The CDR3 loop reads CASSFGAGGGLETQYF. CDR3 nucleotides: TGTGCCAGCAGCTTTGGGGCGGGCGGGGGGTTAGAGACCCAGTACTTC.

The J gene is TRBJ1-1, the V gene TRBV2; D uncertain. The CDR3 extends over 15 amino acids. The V end lost 6 bases, the J end lost 0 bases, and 14 bases lay between the germline ends. Per the germline V gene, CDR1 is SNHLY and CDR2 is FYNNEI. CDR3 region: CASRAPGRMNTEAFF. In nucleotides, the CDR3 is TGTGCCAGCAGAGCCCCTGGGCGCATGAACACTGAAGCTTTCTTT.

The sample holds a few counts of this clone. The V call is TRBV19, the J call TRBJ2-7; tentatively, D is TRBD2 (5 bases). CDR3 length: 13 residues. Germline CDR1 LNHDA, CDR2 SQIVND (reference sequence). The V and J ends lost 11 bases and 6 bases respectively, with 20 bases between them. The CDR3 reads CASQEVLGREQYF. CDR3 nucleotides: TGTGCCTCCCAGGAGGTCCTCGGTCGCGAGCAGTACTTC.

As DNA, the CDR3 is TGTGCCAGCAGCCAACACTCCGGGATGACTAACTATGGCTACACCTTC. It encodes CASSQHSGMTNYGYTF. The rearrangement joins TRBV4-2 to TRBJ1-2; D remains ambiguous. Trimming removed 2 bases from V and 0 bases from J, with 13 bases in between. CDR1 is LGHNA, CDR2 YNFKEQ, per germline. The length of the CDR3 is 16 residues.

The V gene is TRBV5-4, the J gene TRBJ2-7, with 7 bases fitting TRBD1. The V gene end was trimmed by 2 bases and the J gene end by 2 bases; junction bases not matched to a gene: 4. CDR1 and CDR2 from the germline V gene are SGHNT and YYREEE (reference sequence). The CDR3 contains 14 residues. CDR3: CASSFSQGAYEQYF. CDR3 coding DNA: TGTGCCAGCAGCTTTTCCCAGGGGGCCTACGAGCAGTACTTC. Looking up the rest from reference TRBV5-4 and TRBJ2-7 gives the full variable domain: ETGVTQSPTHLIKTRGQQVTLRCSSQSGHNTVSWYQQALGQGPQFIFQYYREEENGRGNFPPRFSGLQFPNYSSELNVNALELDDSALYLCASSFSQGAYEQYFGPGTRLTVT.

This clone occurred once. The V and J genes are TRBV12-3 or TRBV12-4 and TRBJ2-5; D gene ambiguous. This CDR3 has 13 residues. The V and J ends lost 1 base and 4 bases respectively, with 7 bases between them. CDR3 residues: CASSLGYRETQYF. The CDR3 coding sequence is TGTGCCAGCAGTTTAGGCTACAGAGAGACCCAGTACTTC.

The rearrangement links TRBV23-1 to TRBJ2-5; D is perhaps TRBD1 (5 bases). TRBV23-1 is sorted into the ORF group, with uncertain function. CDR3 size: 14 residues. V lost 0 bases, J lost 5 bases, and 10 bases lay in between. CDR3 residues: CASSQSAGIETQYF. The CDR3 coding sequence is TGCGCCAGCAGTCAATCGGCAGGGATTGAGACCCAGTACTTC.

V and J are TRBV9 and TRBJ1-2; D not certain. Germline values: CDR1 SGDLS, CDR2 YYNGEE. V was cut by 3 bases and J by 8 bases, with 11 bases left in between. The CDR3 is made up of 12 amino acids. The CDR3: CASSAYVEGYTF. CDR3 nucleotides: TGTGCCAGCAGCGCGTACGTGGAGGGCTACACCTTC.

The rearrangement joins TRBV5-1 to TRBJ1-1; D is perhaps TRBD1 (5 bases). The ends were cut back, 0 bases at V and 7 bases at J, with 13 bases in the middle. Looked up from germline, CDR1 is SGHRS and CDR2 is YFSETQ. There are 14 residues in the CDR3. As DNA, the CDR3 is TGCGCCAGCAGCTTGGTCACAGGTCCGAGTGAAGCTTTCTTT. Its translation: CASSLVTGPSEAFF.

The chain links TRBV7-6 to TRBJ1-5; no clear D gene. The V end was cut by 1 base, the J end by 0 bases, with 4 bases between. The CDR3 contains 14 residues. Germline CDR1 SGHVS, CDR2 FNYEAQ. The CDR3 sequence: CASSLGNSNQPQHF. In nucleotides, the CDR3 is TGTGCCAGCAGCTTAGGTAATAGCAATCAGCCCCAGCATTTT.

The chain employs TRBV6-4 and TRBJ2-1; 14 bases line up with TRBD2. CDR1 is MRHNA, CDR2 SNTAGT, per germline. The ends lost 4 bases at V and 7 bases at J; junction bases unmatched: 0. The CDR3 is made up of 14 amino acids. The CDR3 here is CASSGLAGGNEQFF. CDR3 bases: TGTGCCAGCAGTGGACTAGCGGGGGGGAATGAGCAGTTCTTC.

The chain combines TRBV18 with TRBJ1-2, with 7 bases aligning to TRBD1. The CDR3 has 18 amino acids. Germline loops: CDR1 KGHSH, CDR2 LQKENI. After removal of 3 bases from V and 0 bases from J, the junction contained 13 bases not matched to a gene. The CDR3 coding sequence is TGTGCCAGCTCACCCCAAACAGGGGAATGGCCCTCTAACTATGGCTACACCTTC. Protein sequence: CASSPQTGEWPSNYGYTF.

The chain links TRBV7-6 to TRBJ2-3, with D possibly being TRBD2 (6 bases). The CDR3 is 15 amino acids. CDR1 is SGHVS, CDR2 FNYEAQ, per germline. Trimming removed 5 bases from V and 0 bases from J, with 12 bases in between. CDR3 in amino acids: CASSRARGSTDTQYF. CDR3 nucleotides: TGTGCCAGCAGCAGAGCCCGGGGGAGCACAGATACGCAGTATTTT.

The V call is TRBV6-5, the J call TRBJ1-6, with TRBD1 as a possible D gene (6 bases). The CDR3 is made up of 13 amino acids. From germline, CDR1 is MNHEY and CDR2 SVGAGI. Between the trimmed V and J ends, which lost 4 bases and 9 bases, there was a span of 10 bases. CDR3 amino acids: CASSFRGGSPLHF. DNA of the CDR3: TGTGCCAGCAGTTTCAGGGGCGGTTCACCCCTCCACTTT.

The chain joins TRBV29-1 to TRBJ1-2, with D hard to call. The CDR3 loop spans 13 amino acids. From germline, CDR1 is SQVTM and CDR2 ANQGSEA. Trimming pared 3 bases from V and 6 bases from J, leaving 14 bases between. Here the CDR3 reads CSVDPRAGDGYTF. In nucleotides, the CDR3 is TGCAGCGTTGACCCCCGGGCGGGTGATGGCTACACCTTC.

This chain uses TRBV5-6 with TRBJ1-2; no firm D call. This CDR3 region has 13 residues. The V end lost 3 bases, the J end lost 1 base, and 7 bases lay between the germline ends. The germline V gene has CDR1 SGHDT and CDR2 YYEEEE. This chain's CDR3 is CASSSDVNYGYTF. The CDR3 DNA reads TGTGCCAGCAGCTCAGATGTTAACTATGGCTACACCTTC.

The chain employs TRBV6-5 and TRBJ2-5; tentatively, D is TRBD1 (6 bases). Germline CDR1 reads MNHEY; CDR2 reads SVGAGI. The CDR3 is made up of 13 amino acids. With 11 bases removed from V and 4 bases from J, the gap between germline ends came to 17 bases. The CDR3 sequence: CAARYQGSETQYF. The CDR3, as DNA: TGTGCCGCCCGTTACCAGGGGTCAGAGACCCAGTACTTC.

The chain joins TRBV7-6 to TRBJ1-2; 7 nucleotides agree with TRBD1. J was trimmed by 6 bases and V by 1 base; bases with no gene match: 8. The CDR3 has 15 residues. Germline values: CDR1 SGHVS, CDR2 FNYEAQ. CDR3 in amino acids: CASSLGTHRGNGYTF. The CDR3 coding sequence is TGTGCCAGCAGCTTAGGTACTCACAGGGGAAATGGCTACACCTTC.

The V gene is TRBV5-1, the J gene TRBJ2-3; TRBD2 is a possible D gene (6 bases). V gave up 0 bases and J gave up 6 bases, with 14 bases separating them. Germline CDR1 reads SGHRS; CDR2 reads YFSETQ. The CDR3 length is 15 residues. The CDR3 DNA reads as TGCGCCAGCAGCTTGGGCGGGACGGCCCGGGATACGCAGTATTTT. This codes for CASSLGGTARDTQYF.

The chain couples TRBV7-3 to TRBJ2-3; 7 bases line up with TRBD1. The CDR3 is made up of 13 amino acids. J gave up 3 bases and V 8 bases, and 5 bases lay outside the gene matches. Germline V gene lookup returns CDR1 SGHTA and CDR2 FQGTGA. The CDR3: CASGRGRTDTQYF. In DNA form, the CDR3 reads TGTGCCAGCGGAAGGGGGCGAACAGATACGCAGTATTTT.

V and J are TRBV5-4 and TRBJ2-7; D might be TRBD2 (6 bases). The CDR3 loop spans 12 amino acids. Germline V gene sequence: CDR1 SGHNT, CDR2 YYREEE (reference sequence). Trimming took off 2 bases at V and 7 bases at J, with 10 bases between the two ends. CDR3: CASSFAAGEQYF. For the CDR3, the DNA is TGTGCCAGCAGCTTTGCGGCGGGGGAGCAGTACTTC.

The V and J genes are TRBV27 and TRBJ1-2, with TRBD1 identical over 10 bases. The CDR3 loop spans 14 amino acids. The junction had 4 bases not matched to a gene; V was cut back by 9 bases and J by 0 bases. Germline loops: CDR1 MNHEY, CDR2 SMNVEV (reference sequence). The CDR3: CASRDRGANYGYTF. The CDR3 nucleotides are TGTGCCAGTCGGGACAGGGGCGCTAACTATGGCTACACCTTC.

The gene calls are TRBV7-6 and TRBJ2-7, with TRBD1 matching over 12 bases. This CDR3 contains 14 residues. The V gene's germline CDR1 is SGHVS and CDR2 FNYEAQ. The ends lost 3 bases at V and 6 bases at J; junction bases unmatched: 3. CDR3 nucleotide sequence: TGTGCCAGCAGCTTGGGGGACAGGGGGCGCGAGCAGTACTTC. Encoded protein: CASSLGDRGREQYF.

The gene calls are TRBV13 and TRBJ2-1; the match to TRBD2 covers 8 bases. Germline CDR1 is PRHDT and CDR2 is FYEKMQ (reference sequence). V gave up 5 bases and J gave up 8 bases; unmatched junction bases: 2. This CDR3 is built from 12 residues. Here the CDR3 reads CASSKAGDEQFF. The DNA of the CDR3 is TGTGCCAGCAGCAAAGCGGGGGATGAGCAGTTCTTC.

The chain links TRBV5-1 to TRBJ1-4; 8 bases are a match to TRBD1. V lost 3 bases to trimming and J lost 5 bases; unmatched junction nucleotides: 9. This CDR3 has 16 amino acids. CDR1 is SGHRS and CDR2 is YFSETQ in the germline V gene. This chain's CDR3 is CASSSPRTGSNEKLFF. The CDR3 bases are TGCGCCAGCAGCTCACCTCGGACAGGGTCGAATGAAAAACTGTTTTTT. Full variable domain (rest looked up from reference TRBV5-1 and TRBJ1-4): KAGVTQTPRYLIKTRGQQVTLSCSPISGHRSVSWYQQTPGQGLQFLFEYFSETQRNKGNFPGRFSGRQFSNSRSEMNVSTLELGDSALYLCASSSPRTGSNEKLFFGSGTQLSVL.

This clone was picked up one time. The CDR3 DNA follows: TGTGCCAGCAGCTACCAGAACTATGGCTACACCTTC. This translates into CASSYQNYGYTF. The V gene is TRBV7-9, the J gene TRBJ1-2; D gene ambiguous. This CDR3 contains 12 residues. Germline V lookup: CDR1 SEHNR, CDR2 FQNEAQ (reference sequence). The V and J ends lost 4 bases and 2 bases respectively, with 5 bases between them.